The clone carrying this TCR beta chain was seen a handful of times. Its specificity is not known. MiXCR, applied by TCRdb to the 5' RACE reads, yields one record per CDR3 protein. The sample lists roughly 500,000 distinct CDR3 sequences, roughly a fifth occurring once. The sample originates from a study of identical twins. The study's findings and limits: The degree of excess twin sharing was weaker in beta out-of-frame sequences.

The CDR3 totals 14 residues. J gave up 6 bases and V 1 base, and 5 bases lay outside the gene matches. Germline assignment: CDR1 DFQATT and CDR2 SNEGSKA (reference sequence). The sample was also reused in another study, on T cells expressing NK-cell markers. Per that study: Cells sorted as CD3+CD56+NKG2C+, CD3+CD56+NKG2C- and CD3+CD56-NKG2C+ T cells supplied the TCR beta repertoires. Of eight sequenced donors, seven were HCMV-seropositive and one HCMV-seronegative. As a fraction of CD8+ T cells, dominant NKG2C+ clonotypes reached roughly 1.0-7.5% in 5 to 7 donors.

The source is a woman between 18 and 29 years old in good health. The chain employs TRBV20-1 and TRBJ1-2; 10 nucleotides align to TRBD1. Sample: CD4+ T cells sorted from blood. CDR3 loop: CSARGATGGHGYTF. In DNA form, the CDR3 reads TGCAGTGCTAGAGGGGCGACAGGGGGCCATGGCTACACCTTC.